This T cell receptor (beta chain) appears in the sequencing data of a study of T cells in Graves' hyperthyroidism and ophthalmopathy. About the research overall: Peripheral blood sampling occurred at initial diagnosis, before any treatment.

Lactation, pregnancy, other autoimmune disease or uncontrolled infection excluded patients. Used for diagnoses were clinical symptoms, serum thyroxine and TRAb, thyroid ultrasound and orbital computed tomography. The CDR3 regions of TCR beta were amplified from RNA transcripts. The primer set for the first-round RT-PCR of the TCR CDR3 was HTBI. MiXCR, applied by TCRdb to the multiplex PCR reads, yields one record per CDR3 protein. The sample yields 550,000 to 600,000 distinct CDR3 sequences, approximately 15% seen once. This CDR3 region has 16 residues. The V segment lost 4 bases and the J segment 4 bases; nucleotides outside the gene matches: 8. Germline V gives CDR1 SGDLS, CDR2 YYNGEE. This clonotype has more than one count but fewer than ten.

The TCR sequence derives from a woman aged 18-29 years with Graves' ophthalmopathy. The sequenced material came from blood. The J gene is TRBJ2-2, the V gene TRBV9; 9 nucleotides match TRBD1. The CDR3 nucleotides read TGTGCCAGCAGCCCACGGACAGGGGTGAGCACCGGGGAGCTGTTTTTT. Its translation: CASSPRTGVSTGELFF.